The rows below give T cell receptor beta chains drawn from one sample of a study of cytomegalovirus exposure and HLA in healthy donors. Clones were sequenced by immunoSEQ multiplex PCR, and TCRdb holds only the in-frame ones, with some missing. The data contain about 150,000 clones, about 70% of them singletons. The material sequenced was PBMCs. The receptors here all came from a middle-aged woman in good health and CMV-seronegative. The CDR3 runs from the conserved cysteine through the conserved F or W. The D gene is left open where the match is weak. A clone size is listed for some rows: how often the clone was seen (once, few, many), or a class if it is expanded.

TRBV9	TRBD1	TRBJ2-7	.	TGTGCCAGCAGCGCCGGGACAGGCGACGAGCAGTACTTC	CASSAGTGDEQYF
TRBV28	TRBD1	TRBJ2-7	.	TGTGCCAGCAGTCCCCCGGGACAGGGATTCTACGAGCAGTACTTC	CASSPPGQGFYEQYF
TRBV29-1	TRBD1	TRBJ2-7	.	TGCAGCGTACGGGACAGGGGCCCAACCTACGAGCAGTACTTC	CSVRDRGPTYEQYF
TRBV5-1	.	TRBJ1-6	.	TGCGCCAGCAGCTTGGGCCCAGGGGTACGTTCACCCCTCCACTTT	CASSLGPGVRSPLHF
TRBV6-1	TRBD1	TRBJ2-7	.	TGTGCCAGCAGCAACCCGGGACAGGCCTACGAGCAGTACTTC	CASSNPGQAYEQYF
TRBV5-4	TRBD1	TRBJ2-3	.	TGTGCCAGCAGCTCGCACCAGGGGGCAGATACGCAGTATTTT	CASSSHQGADTQYF
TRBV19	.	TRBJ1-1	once	TGTGCCAGTAGTATTCTCCAGGGATTGAACACTGAAGCTTTCTTT	CASSILQGLNTEAFF
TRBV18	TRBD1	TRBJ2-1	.	TGTGCCAGCTCACACGATCCCGGGACAGGGGTGGTCAATGAGCAGTTCTTC	CASSHDPGTGVVNEQFF
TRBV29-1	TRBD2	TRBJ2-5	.	TGCAGCGTGACTAGCGGGAGGTCCCAAGAGACCCAGTACTTC	CSVTSGRSQETQYF
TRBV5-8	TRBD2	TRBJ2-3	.	TGTGCCAGTTCTAGCGGGGGGGAAATCACAGATACGCAGTATTTT	CASSSGGEITDTQYF
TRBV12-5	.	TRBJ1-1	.	TGTGCTAGTGGTTTGGCGGGACACCTGAACACTGAAGCTTTCTTT	CASGLAGHLNTEAFF
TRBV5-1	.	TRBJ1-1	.	TGCGCCAGCAGCTTTAGTGGGCTTGGGACTGAAGCTTTCTTT	CASSFSGLGTEAFF
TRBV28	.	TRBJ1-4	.	TGTGCCAGCAGTTTATTGGGCAGTAATGAAAAACTGTTTTTT	CASSLLGSNEKLFF
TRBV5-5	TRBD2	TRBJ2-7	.	TGTGCCAGCAGCTTGGGGTGGGCTAGCGGGGGGCGGTTGGACGAGCAGTACTTC	CASSLGWASGGRLDEQYF
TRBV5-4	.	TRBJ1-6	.	TGTGCCAGCAGCTTGCCTCCTGATAATTCACCCCTCCACTTT	CASSLPPDNSPLHF
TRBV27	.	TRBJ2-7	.	TGTGCCAGCGTAGGTCGCCTAGGCTCCTACGAGCAGTACTTC	CASVGRLGSYEQYF
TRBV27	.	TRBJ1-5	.	TGTGCCAGCAGTTTATGGAGTAGGCCTAGCAATCAGCCCCAGCATTTT	CASSLWSRPSNQPQHF
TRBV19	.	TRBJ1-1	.	TGTGCCAGTAGTATACCGGGAGCCACTGAAGCTTTCTTT	CASSIPGATEAFF
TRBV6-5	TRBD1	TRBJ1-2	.	TGTGCCAGCAGGAGACAGGGTTCCCCTTATGGCTACACCTTC	CASRRQGSPYGYTF
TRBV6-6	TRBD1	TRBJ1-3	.	TGTGCCAGCAGTTCGCGGGGACAGGGGCCAAACACCATATATTTT	CASSSRGQGPNTIYF
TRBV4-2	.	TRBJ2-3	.	TGTGCCAGCAGCCAAGTGCCGGGACTTTACACAGATACGCAGTATTTT	CASSQVPGLYTDTQYF
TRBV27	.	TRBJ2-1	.	TGTGCCAGCAGTTTATCCGACACTTGGAATGAGCAGTTCTTC	CASSLSDTWNEQFF
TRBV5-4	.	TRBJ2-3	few	TGTGCCAGCAGCCCCGCGCGGGCAGATACGCAGTATTTT	CASSPARADTQYF
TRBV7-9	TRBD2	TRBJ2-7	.	TGTGCCAGCAGCTTACCCCCTAGCGGGATGGACTACGAGCAGTACTTC	CASSLPPSGMDYEQYF
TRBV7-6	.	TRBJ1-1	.	TGTGCCAGCAGCTTAGGGCGGGGGGCGCAAGGAATGGACACTGAAGCTTTCTTT	CASSLGRGAQGMDTEAFF
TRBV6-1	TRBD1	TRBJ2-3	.	TGTGCCAGCAGTGAAGTGAGAGGGGGCCCCACAGATACGCAGTATTTT	CASSEVRGGPTDTQYF
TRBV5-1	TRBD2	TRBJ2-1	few	TGCGCCAGCAGCTTAGCGGGAGTCTCGTACAATGAGCAGTTCTTC	CASSLAGVSYNEQFF
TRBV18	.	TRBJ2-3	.	TGTGCCAGCTCACAATACACAGATACGCAGTATTTT	CASSQYTDTQYF
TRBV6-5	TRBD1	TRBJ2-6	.	TGTGCCAGCAGTTACGGGACAGGGTCAGGGGCCAACGTCCTGACTTTC	CASSYGTGSGANVLTF
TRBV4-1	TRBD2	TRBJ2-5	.	TGCGCCAGCAGCCAAGTCGGACTAGCTACGGAGACCCAGTACTTC	CASSQVGLATETQYF
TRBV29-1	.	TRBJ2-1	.	TGCAGCAAGCGGACCGGTTACAATGAGCAGTTCTTC	CSKRTGYNEQFF
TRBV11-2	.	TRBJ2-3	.	TGTGCCAGCAGCCGAGAAATGAGAGGAACAGATACGCAGTATTTT	CASSREMRGTDTQYF
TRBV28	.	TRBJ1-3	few	TGTGCCAGCAGTTTGTTTGGTAGCTCTGGAAACACCATATATTTT	CASSLFGSSGNTIYF
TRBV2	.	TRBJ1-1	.	TGTGCCAGCAGTGAAGTTGGTTTACAGTTGAACACTGAAGCTTTCTTT	CASSEVGLQLNTEAFF
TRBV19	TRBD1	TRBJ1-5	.	TGTGCCAGTAGTCTCCTGACAGGGGGTTTCGATCAGCCCCAGCATTTT	CASSLLTGGFDQPQHF
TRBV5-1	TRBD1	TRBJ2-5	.	TGCGCCAGCCACCGACTTGGACAGGCTGGGGAGACCCAGTACTTC	CASHRLGQAGETQYF
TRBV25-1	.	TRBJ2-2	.	TGTGCCAGCAGTGAATCCCCGGCTAGCGCTTACACCGGGGAGCTGTTTTTT	CASSESPASAYTGELFF
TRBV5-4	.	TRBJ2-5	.	TGTGCCAGCAGCTTACTAGTTACCTTACAAGAGACCCAGTACTTC	CASSLLVTLQETQYF
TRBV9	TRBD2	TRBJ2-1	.	TGTGCCAGCAGGGGGGGGTCCTACAATGAGCAGTTCTTC	CASRGGSYNEQFF
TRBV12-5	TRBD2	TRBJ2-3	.	TGTGCTAGTGGTACAAGCGGGAACACAGATACGCAGTATTTT	CASGTSGNTDTQYF
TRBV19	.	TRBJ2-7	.	TGTGCCAGTAGTATTCGGGAGCAGTACTACTACGAGCAGTACTTC	CASSIREQYYYEQYF
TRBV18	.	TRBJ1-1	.	TGTGCCAGCTCACCCCAGGACAGTTTTCCTGAAGCTTTCTTT	CASSPQDSFPEAFF
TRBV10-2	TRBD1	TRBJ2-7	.	TGCGCCAGCAGCCTCGGGACAGGTCTATTGTACGAGCAGTACTTC	CASSLGTGLLYEQYF
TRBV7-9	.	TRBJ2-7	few	TGTGCCAGCAGCTATAGCCCGTACGAGCAGTACTTC	CASSYSPYEQYF
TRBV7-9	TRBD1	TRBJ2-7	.	TGTGCCAGCAGCCTGACAGGGGATGGGTACGAGCAGTACTTC	CASSLTGDGYEQYF
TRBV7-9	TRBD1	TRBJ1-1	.	TGTGCCAGCAGCTTCGACAGGGGGAAAGCTTTCTTT	CASSFDRGKAFF